A selection of T cell receptor beta chains follows, all from one sample in a study of control samples from healthy donors and cancer patients. Repertoires were generated with immunoSEQ multiplex PCR, while TCRdb's copy carries only in-frame clones and drops some. The sample comprises approximately 60,000 clones, 85% of which are singletons, and roughly 5% rests with the top ten. Sequencing used blood. The source is a man aged 40-49 years in good health. Each CDR3 is given with its conserved first and last residue. The D gene is left open where the match is weak. Part of the rows lack a size; the others show once, few, many or a class for expanded clones.

j_call clone_size d_call cdr3_length v_call cdr3_aa cdr3_nt
TRBJ1-4 . TRBD1 14 TRBV5-4 CASSNPGGGEKLFF TGTGCCAGCAGCAACCCAGGGGGCGGTGAAAAACTGTTTTTT
TRBJ2-3 . . 14 TRBV28 CASSTRARTDTQYF TGTGCCAGCAGTACCAGGGCTCGCACAGATACGCAGTATTTT
TRBJ1-3 once . 15 TRBV3-1/TRBV3-2 CASSQKQGPGNTIYF TGTGCCAGCAGCCAGAAACAGGGACCTGGAAACACCATATATTTT
TRBJ1-5 . TRBD1 15 TRBV7-2 CASSAQGGSNQPQHF TGTGCCAGCAGCGCACAGGGGGGGAGCAATCAGCCCCAGCATTTT
TRBJ2-1 . . 16 TRBV4-3 CASSQDQGGPYNEQFF TGCGCCAGCAGCCAAGATCAGGGGGGCCCCTACAATGAGCAGTTCTTC
TRBJ2-3 . . 14 TRBV7-9 CASSHPAHTDTQYF TGTGCCAGCAGCCACCCGGCACACACAGATACGCAGTATTTT
TRBJ1-4 . . 14 TRBV19 CASSVGRGYEKLFF TGTGCCAGTAGTGTAGGACGAGGCTATGAAAAACTGTTTTTT
TRBJ2-4 . . 14 TRBV12-5 CASGSPTTKNIQYF TGTGCTAGTGGTTCTCCGACCACCAAAAACATTCAGTACTTC
TRBJ1-1 . . 11 TRBV28 CATVGNTEAFF TGTGCCACGGTAGGGAACACTGAAGCTTTCTTT
TRBJ1-4 . . 16 TRBV4-3 CASSQDPRGGSEKLFF TGCGCCAGCAGCCAAGACCCTCGGGGGGGGAGTGAAAAACTGTTTTTT
TRBJ1-2 . TRBD1 12 TRBV6-5 CASTSGGYGYTF TGTGCCAGCACTTCAGGGGGGTATGGCTACACCTTC
TRBJ1-1 . . 13 TRBV30 CAWRRAGVTEAFF TGTGCCTGGAGGCGGGCGGGGGTCACTGAAGCTTTCTTT
TRBJ2-7 . TRBD2 15 TRBV2 CASSAPAGVAYEQYF TGTGCCAGCAGTGCCCCAGCGGGAGTCGCCTACGAGCAGTACTTC
TRBJ2-1 . TRBD2 14 TRBV5-4 CASSLELAGNEQFF TGTGCCAGCAGCTTGGAACTAGCGGGCAATGAGCAGTTCTTC
TRBJ2-5 . TRBD2 16 TRBV2 CASSEEASGGGETQYF TGTGCCAGCAGTGAAGAGGCCAGCGGGGGGGGAGAGACCCAGTACTTC
TRBJ2-7 . TRBD1 15 TRBV14 CASSPRTGWTHEQYF TGTGCCAGCAGCCCCCGGACAGGGTGGACCCACGAGCAGTACTTC
TRBJ2-2 . TRBD2 18 TRBV27 CASSYRTSGGIMVGELFF TGTGCCAGCAGTTATAGGACTAGCGGGGGGATTATGGTCGGGGAGCTGTTTTTT
TRBJ2-3 . . 16 TRBV4-1 CASSRGEGAVADTQYF TGCGCCAGCAGCCGGGGGGAGGGGGCAGTCGCAGATACGCAGTATTTT
TRBJ1-1 . . 12 TRBV12-3/TRBV12-4 CASRPPGVEAFF TGTGCCAGCAGGCCCCCCGGGGTTGAAGCTTTCTTT
TRBJ2-2 few . 16 TRBV7-8 CASSLPTDANTGELFF TGTGCCAGCAGCCTCCCGACTGACGCGAACACCGGGGAGCTGTTTTTT
TRBJ2-3 . TRBD1 14 TRBV5-1 CASSPGQTTDTQYF TGCGCCAGCAGCCCGGGACAGACCACAGATACGCAGTATTTT
TRBJ2-1 . TRBD1 16 TRBV12-5 CASGQGQGAGYNEQFF TGTGCTAGTGGTCAAGGACAGGGGGCGGGATACAATGAGCAGTTCTTC
TRBJ2-7 once . 12 TRBV12-5 CASGLVSNEQYF TGTGCTAGTGGTTTGGTTAGTAACGAGCAGTACTTC
TRBJ2-5 . . 18 TRBV2 CASSGLGLSRPREETQYF TGTGCCAGCAGTGGTTTAGGGCTCTCAAGGCCCAGAGAAGAGACCCAGTACTTC
TRBJ2-7 . . 15 TRBV4-2 CASSQGTGDSYEQYF TGTGCCAGCAGCCAAGGGACGGGCGACTCCTACGAGCAGTACTTC
TRBJ1-2 . . 14 TRBV27 CASSLSSLLDGYTF TGTGCCAGCAGTTTATCGTCCCTCCTTGATGGCTACACCTTC
TRBJ1-2 . TRBD1 15 TRBV29-1 CSVDGTAQTNYGYTF TGCAGCGTTGATGGGACAGCCCAAACAAACTATGGCTACACCTTC
TRBJ2-1 . TRBD1 15 TRBV7-3 CASSPTSTGVGEQFF TGTGCCAGCAGCCCTACGTCAACAGGGGTCGGTGAGCAGTTCTTC
TRBJ2-4 . . 13 TRBV9 CASSPAGVDIQYF TGTGCCAGCAGCCCGGCAGGGGTCGACATTCAGTACTTC
TRBJ1-1 . . 15 TRBV3-1/TRBV3-2 CASSQNKPLNTEAFF TGTGCCAGCAGCCAAAATAAACCCCTGAACACTGAAGCTTTCTTT
TRBJ1-1 . . 10 TRBV29-1 CSANATEAFF TGCAGCGCTAATGCGACAGAAGCTTTCTTT